This T cell receptor beta chain was sequenced during a study of Ad26.COV2.S vaccination and SARS-CoV-2 variants. Whole-study context: Intramuscular Ad26.COV2.S doses were given once or twice, 56 days apart.

Using immunoSEQ multiplex PCR, the repertoire was profiled, and TCRdb retains in-frame clones only, with some absent. The table has about 440,000 clones, less than 95% seen once. From germline, CDR1 is LGHDT and CDR2 YNNKEL (reference sequence). Trimming removed 4 bases from V and 2 bases from J; junction bases left unmatched: 6. The CDR3 totals 16 residues. Treatment: roughly 19 received Ad26.COV2.S at low or high dose, single or two shots; about 5 received placebo; per-sample allocation not given. The samples date from day 63 after the first vaccine or placebo injection. Within Boston, the person who donated was an adult of 18-55 years.

The receptor comes from a person aged 18-60 years who received the Ad26.COV2.S COVID-19 vaccine or a placebo. The material was peripheral blood, obtained in a trial of Ad26.COV2.S vaccine versus placebo. The chain combines TRBV3-1 (or the pseudogene TRBV3-2) with TRBJ2-5, with 11 bases matching TRBD2. In DNA form, the CDR3 reads TGTGCCAGCAGCCGTCGACTAGCGGGAAGGCAAGAGACCCAGTACTTC. It yields the protein CASSRRLAGRQETQYF.